Below are 15 T cell receptor beta chains sequenced from a single sample in a study of regulatory T cells in long-lasting Graves disease. For TCR beta, libraries came from iRepertoire HTBI primers and Arm-PCR of CDR3 regions. TCRdb re-called the multiplex PCR reads through MiXCR, storing one row per CDR3 protein. The sample contains about 620,000 distinct CDR3 sequences, about 16% of which appear only once. Documented time point: newly diagnosed GD, antithyroid drugs for less than 3 months. RNA from PBMCs was the source of the TCR library. These data are also associated with another study on T cells in Graves' hyperthyroidism and ophthalmopathy.

The sequences come from peripheral blood mononuclear cells (PBMCs), collected at new diagnosis, from a patient treated with antithyroid drugs. Source of these receptors: a woman in her 30s with Graves disease.

The table lists this clonotype with a few counts. The genes are TRBV7-2 and TRBJ1-1; perhaps TRBD1 as D (6 bases). The V end was cut by 5 bases, the J end by 0 bases, with 19 bases between. Per germline, CDR1 SGHTA and CDR2 FQGNSA. The CDR3 has 17 residues. CDR3 nucleotides: TGTGCCAGCAGCCAAAGTTGGTCAGGGGCGATGAACACTGAAGCTTTCTTT. It yields the protein CASSQSWSGAMNTEAFF.

Many counts were recorded for this clonotype. The rearrangement joins TRBV7-6 to TRBJ1-1; 7 nucleotides line up with TRBD1. Germline assignment: CDR1 SGHVS and CDR2 FNYEAQ. V gave up 8 bases and J gave up 0 bases; unmatched junction bases: 9. This CDR3 contains 15 residues. The CDR3 region is CASEGDSNMNTEAFF. Here the CDR3 DNA reads TGTGCCAGCGAAGGGGACAGCAATATGAACACTGAAGCTTTCTTT.

The rearrangement uses TRBV18 and TRBJ2-3, with TRBD2 matching over 7 bases. The ends lost 6 bases at V and 0 bases at J; junction bases unmatched: 6. This CDR3 has 15 residues. Germline V gene lookup returns CDR1 KGHSH and CDR2 LQKENI. The CDR3 is CASSSTSLSTDTQYF. CDR3 coding DNA: TGTGCCAGCTCCTCGACTAGCCTTAGCACAGATACGCAGTATTTT. Variable domain in full (rest from reference TRBV18 and TRBJ2-3): NAGVMQNPRHLVRRRGQEARLRCSPMKGHSHVYWYRQLPEEGLKFMVYLQKENIIDESGMPKERFSAEFPKEGPSILRIQQVVRGDSAAYFCASSSTSLSTDTQYFGPGTRLTVL.

This clonotype was picked up many times. The chain recombines TRBV7-8 with TRBJ2-1, with 11 bases matching TRBD2. This CDR3 has 14 residues. The ends lost 2 bases at V and 10 bases at J; junction bases unmatched: 4. CDR1 is SGHVS, CDR2 FQNEAQ, per germline. The CDR3 reads CASSLPRTSGEQFF. The CDR3 DNA reads as TGTGCCAGCAGCTTACCTCGGACTAGCGGGGAGCAGTTCTTC.

The chain joins TRBV7-2 to TRBJ2-7, with 10 bases identical to TRBD2. This CDR3 comprises 14 residues. Losses at the gene ends were 11 bases for V and 4 bases for J; bases not matched to a gene: 11. Germline-derived CDR1 and CDR2 are SGHTA and FQGNSA. The CDR3 bases are TGTGCCTCAGACCCTAGCGGGAGAGGTTACGAGCAGTACTTC. Its translation is CASDPSGRGYEQYF. Full variable domain (remainder filled in from reference TRBV7-2 and TRBJ2-7): GAGVSQSPSNKVTEKGKDVELRCDPISGHTALYWYRQSLGQGLEFLIYFQGNSAPDKSGLPSDRFSAERTGGSVSTLTIQRTQQEDSAVYLCASDPSGRGYEQYFGPGTRLTVT.

The chain is built from TRBV7-9 and TRBJ2-3; D uncertain. V was pared by 5 bases and J by 10 bases, with 10 bases between. The CDR3 runs 11 residues. Per germline, CDR1 SEHNR and CDR2 FQNEAQ (reference sequence). DNA for the CDR3: TGTGCCAGCAGCCCCGGTCTTGCGCAGTATTTT. Its protein product is CASSPGLAQYF.

This clonotype turned up a few times. The rearrangement uses TRBV20-1 and TRBJ1-5; D might be TRBD1 (6 bases). The V gene lost 4 bases and the J gene lost 6 bases, with 19 bases spanning the gap. The germline V gene has CDR1 DFQATT and CDR2 SNEGSKA (reference sequence). This CDR3 contains 15 residues. In nucleotides, the CDR3 is TGCAGTGCTAAAGCAGGAGGGGGTAAGGGTCAGCCCCAGCATTTT. Translating gives CSAKAGGGKGQPQHF.

This chain connects TRBV6-1 to TRBJ2-2; 7 bases align to TRBD2. The germline V gene encodes CDR1 MNHNS and CDR2 SASEGT. V gave up 7 bases and J gave up 4 bases; unmatched junction bases: 15. CDR3 length equals 17 residues. In nucleotides, the CDR3 is TGTGCCAGCAAGGTGGCGGGAGATTTGGCGAGCACCGGGGAGCTGTTTTTT. It encodes CASKVAGDLASTGELFF.

This clonotype has a count of ten or more. V and J are TRBV28 and TRBJ1-6, with TRBD1 matching over 7 bases. After removal of 3 bases from V and 6 bases from J, the junction contained 8 bases not matched to a gene. The CDR3 sequence is 16 residues long. Germline assignment: CDR1 MDHEN and CDR2 SYDVKM. CDR3 nucleotides: TGTGCCAGCAGTTTTACTACAGGGGCCCTTAATTCACCCCTCCACTTT. Residues: CASSFTTGALNSPLHF. The variable domain in full, with the rest retrieved from reference TRBV28 and TRBJ1-6, is DVKVTQSSRYLVKRTGEKVFLECVQDMDHENMFWYRQDPGLGLRLIYFSYDVKMKEKGDIPEGYSVSREKKERFSLILESASTNQTSMYLCASSFTTGALNSPLHFGNGTRLTVT.

This chain joins TRBV4-1 and TRBJ2-7; D may be TRBD2 (5 bases). Trimming stripped 1 base from V and 3 bases from J, with 13 bases between. Per the germline V gene, CDR1 is MGHRA and CDR2 is YSYEKL. The CDR3 has 15 residues. CDR3: CASSQVPDGNYEQYF. The CDR3 DNA sequence: TGCGCCAGCAGCCAAGTGCCGGACGGGAACTACGAGCAGTACTTC.

This clonotype was detected only a few times. At one end, the junction sequence differs from germline, possibly due to a read error. The CDR3 coding sequence is TGTGCCAGCAGTGTAAGAATAGCGGGCCACAATGGGCAGTTCTTC. It translates to CASSVRIAGHNGQFF. The chain is built from TRBV6-2 or TRBV6-3 and TRBJ2-1; 7 bases fit TRBD2. The germline V gene encodes CDR1 MNHEY and CDR2 SVGEGT. CDR3 length: 15 amino acids.

J is TRBJ2-5 and V is TRBV30; D might be TRBD1 (6 bases). The germline V gene encodes CDR1 GTSNPN and CDR2 SVGIG (reference sequence). This CDR3 contains 18 residues. The V gene lost 2 bases and the J gene lost 5 bases, with 27 bases spanning the gap. CDR3 protein: CAWSRSGKRLGAGETQYF. Written as DNA, the CDR3 is TGTGCCTGGAGTCGGTCAGGGAAACGGTTGGGGGCAGGGGAGACCCAGTACTTC.

J is TRBJ2-1 and V is TRBV7-8; 11 bases are a match to TRBD2. The CDR3 contains 16 residues. After removal of 7 bases from V and 6 bases from J, the junction contained 11 bases not matched to a gene. Germline V gene sequence: CDR1 SGHVS, CDR2 FQNEAQ. For the CDR3, the DNA is TGTGCCAGCATCCAAGACACTAGCGGGAGTTTCAATGAGCAGTTCTTC. Residues: CASIQDTSGSFNEQFF.

This rearrangement joins TRBV3-1 to TRBJ1-2, with D unresolved. The CDR3 consists of 12 residues. Germline V gene sequence: CDR1 LGHDT, CDR2 YNNKEL (reference sequence). V was cut by 4 bases and J by 6 bases, with 9 bases left in between. The CDR3 region has the DNA TGTGCCAGCAGCCTAATACGGGATGGCTACACCTTC. Translated, it gives CASSLIRDGYTF. Full variable domain (missing parts from reference TRBV3-1 and TRBJ1-2): DTAVSQTPKYLVTQMGNDKSIKCEQNLGHDTMYWYKQDSKKFLKIMFSYNNKELIINETVPNRFSPKSPDKAHLNLHINSLELGDSAVYFCASSLIRDGYTFGSGTRLTVV.

In its sample, this clonotype was seen a few times. The chain employs TRBV14 and TRBJ2-5; 12 bases match TRBD2. Germline V gene sequence: CDR1 SGHDN, CDR2 FVKESK. V was pared by 4 bases and J by 0 bases, with 12 bases of the junction left unmatched. This CDR3 is 19 amino acids long. CDR3 in amino acids: CASSLLPGLAGVYQETQYF. The CDR3 bases are TGTGCCAGCAGCCTGCTACCGGGACTAGCGGGTGTGTACCAAGAGACCCAGTACTTC. Full variable domain (rest looked up from reference TRBV14 and TRBJ2-5): EAGVTQFPSHSVIEKGQTVTLRCDPISGHDNLYWYRRVMGKEIKFLLHFVKESKQDESGMPNNRFLAERTGGTYSTLKVQPAELEDSGVYFCASSLLPGLAGVYQETQYFGPGTRLLVL.